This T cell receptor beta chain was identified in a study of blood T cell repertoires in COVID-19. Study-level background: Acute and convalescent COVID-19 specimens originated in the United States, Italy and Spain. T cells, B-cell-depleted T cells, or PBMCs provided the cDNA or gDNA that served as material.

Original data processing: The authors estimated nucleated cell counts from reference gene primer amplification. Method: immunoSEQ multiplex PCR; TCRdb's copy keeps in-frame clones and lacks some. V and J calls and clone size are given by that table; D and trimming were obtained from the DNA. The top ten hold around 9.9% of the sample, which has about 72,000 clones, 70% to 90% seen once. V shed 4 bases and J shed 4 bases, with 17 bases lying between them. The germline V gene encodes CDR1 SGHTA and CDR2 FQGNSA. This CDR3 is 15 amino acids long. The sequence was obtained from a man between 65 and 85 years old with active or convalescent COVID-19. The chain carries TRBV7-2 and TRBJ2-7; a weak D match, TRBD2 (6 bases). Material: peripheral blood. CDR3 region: CASSSPPAGSYEQYF. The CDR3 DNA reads TGTGCCAGCAGCTCCCCACCGGCGGGGAGTTACGAGCAGTACTTC.